This T cell receptor beta chain is drawn from a study of cytomegalovirus exposure and HLA in healthy donors. The PCR was carried out with 60 Vbeta primers and 13 Jbeta primers. As handled by the study authors: It was a later analysis that counted roughly 80 million unique TCR beta chains, of which some 9.9 million were shared. TCRdb keeps only in-frame clones here, not all; method: immunoSEQ multiplex PCR. For V, J and clone size, that table is used; D and trimming come from the DNA. The table includes 75,000 to 95,000 clones, about 83% detected once. Findings of the study overall: Presence/absence analyses took donor sequencing depth as roughly uniform.

Concerning this clone: Its target is unknown.

Sample: PBMCs. The receptor comes from a young woman in good health and CMV-seropositive.

CDR3 in amino acids: CASSLGRRSTDTQYF. The CDR3 DNA reads TGTGCCAGCAGCTTAGGGCGGAGGTCCACAGATACGCAGTATTTT. The V gene is TRBV7-3, the J gene TRBJ2-3; maybe TRBD2 (5 bases). CDR1 and CDR2 (germline): SGHTA, FQGTGA. V was pared by 2 bases and J by 2 bases, with 11 bases between. The CDR3 contains 15 residues.